The 25 T cell receptor beta chains below all came from one sample that was sequenced in a study of T cells after yellow fever vaccination. Using its own MiXCR run on the 5' RACE reads, TCRdb lists one record per CDR3 protein. The sample contains some 320,000 distinct CDR3 sequences, 4.1% of which appear only once. Sequencing was performed on PBMCs, taken 5 days after the yellow fever booster vaccination. The receptor source for this set is a man between 18 and 29 years old who received the YFV17D yellow fever vaccine.

The rearrangement joins TRBV30 to TRBJ2-7; maybe TRBD1 (6 bases). Deletions cut 0 bases from V and 7 bases from J, with 13 bases between. CDR1 and CDR2 (germline): GTSNPN, SVGIG (reference sequence). This CDR3 spans 13 amino acids. The CDR3 DNA is TGTGCCTGGAGTGTAACAGGGCCCACGGAGCAGTACTTC. Translated, it gives CAWSVTGPTEQYF.

This sequence joins TRBV5-6 and TRBJ1-3; 7 nucleotides line up with TRBD1. V trimming: 4 bases; J trimming: 2 bases; junction bases outside the gene matches: 3. CDR3 length: 14 amino acids. The germline V gene has CDR1 SGHDT and CDR2 YYEEEE. The CDR3 region has the DNA TGTGCCAGCAGCCAGACAGGGCCTGGAAACACCATATATTTT. This sequence encodes CASSQTGPGNTIYF.

This clonotype was observed at least ten times. This rearrangement joins TRBV5-1 to TRBJ1-6; D is unclear. The ends were cut back, 1 base at V and 0 bases at J, with 5 bases in the middle. CDR1 is SGHRS and CDR2 is YFSETQ in the germline V gene. The CDR3 runs 15 residues. For the CDR3, the DNA is TGCGCCAGCAGCTTGATCGGCTCCTATAATTCACCCCTCCACTTT. Protein sequence: CASSLIGSYNSPLHF.

This clonotype has just a few counts. The chain links TRBV6-4 to TRBJ2-7; 7 bases are shared with TRBD2. The V gene's germline CDR1 is MRHNA and CDR2 SNTAGT. The CDR3 is 15 amino acids. The ends lost 2 bases at V and 12 bases at J; junction bases unmatched: 16. The DNA for the CDR3 is TGTGCCAGCAGTGACCCTCGTATAGAGCGGGGAGAAGGGTACGTC. Its protein is CASSDPRIERGEGYV.

This clonotype showed up just a few times. The gene calls are TRBV5-4 and TRBJ2-5; no clear D gene. The CDR3 sequence is 14 residues long. V was shortened by 3 bases and J by 5 bases, with 14 bases between the two germline ends. Germline V gene lookup returns CDR1 SGHNT and CDR2 YYREEE (reference sequence). CDR3 loop: CASSSEDLGETQYF. In DNA, the CDR3 is TGTGCCAGCAGCTCCGAGGACCTAGGGGAGACCCAGTACTTC.

This clonotype was seen many times. V is TRBV6-5 and J is TRBJ1-4, with TRBD1 matching 7 bases. CDR3 length: 15 amino acids. Germline V gene data show CDR1 as MNHEY and CDR2 as SVGAGI. J gave up 7 bases and V 5 bases, and 10 bases lay outside the gene matches. CDR3 in DNA: TGTGCCAGCAGTGCGTTGACAGGGAGAATTGAAAAACTGTTTTTT. This encodes CASSALTGRIEKLFF.

The chain couples TRBV6-1 to TRBJ2-7; D unclear. CDR1 is MNHNS, CDR2 SASEGT, per germline. The CDR3 totals 15 residues. V gave up 1 base and J gave up 3 bases, with 13 bases separating them. Here the CDR3 reads CASSEGQASGYEQYF. The CDR3 DNA is TGTGCCAGCAGTGAAGGACAAGCCTCCGGCTACGAGCAGTACTTC.

J is TRBJ1-6 and V is TRBV28; D remains ambiguous. Germline CDR1 reads MDHEN; CDR2 reads SYDVKM. Trimming took 3 bases from V and 10 from J, leaving 16 bases between them. There are 15 residues in the CDR3. CDR3 loop: CASSLGRRVHSPLHF. The DNA of the CDR3 is TGTGCCAGCAGTTTGGGCCGGAGGGTACACTCACCCCTCCACTTT.

This rearrangement joins TRBV6-6 to TRBJ2-7; no firm D call. Germline V gene sequence: CDR1 MNHNY, CDR2 SVGAGI (reference sequence). The CDR3 is made up of 12 amino acids. V was trimmed by 2 bases and J by 4 bases, leaving 6 bases between them. The CDR3 spells CASSYRVYEQYF. The CDR3 DNA reads TGTGCCAGCAGTTACAGGGTGTACGAGCAGTACTTC.

The J gene is TRBJ2-3, the V gene TRBV7-2; D ambiguous. The germline CDR1 and CDR2 sequences are SGHTA and FQGNSA. Trimming pared 4 bases from V and 1 base from J, leaving 12 bases between. The CDR3 runs 15 residues. The CDR3 DNA sequence: TGTGCCAGCAGCTGGTCTCGGGTTCGCACAGATACGCAGTATTTT. Translated: CASSWSRVRTDTQYF. Full variable domain (outside the CDR3, taken from reference TRBV7-2 and TRBJ2-3): GAGVSQSPSNKVTEKGKDVELRCDPISGHTALYWYRQSLGQGLEFLIYFQGNSAPDKSGLPSDRFSAERTGGSVSTLTIQRTQQEDSAVYLCASSWSRVRTDTQYFGPGTRLTVL.

The chain joins TRBV5-6 to TRBJ1-5; a possible D gene is TRBD1 (5 bases). Germline V CDR1 and CDR2: SGHDT, YYEEEE. This CDR3 has 13 amino acids. Trimming shortened V by 0 bases and J by 9 bases, and 10 bases separated the two germline ends. The CDR3 here is CASSLEFGAPQHF. The DNA for the CDR3 is TGTGCCAGCAGCTTGGAGTTTGGGGCGCCCCAGCATTTT.

V gene TRBV4-1 combines with J gene TRBJ2-1, with 13 bases aligning to TRBD2. Germline V gene data show CDR1 as MGHRA and CDR2 as YSYEKL. J lost 6 bases, V lost 2 bases, and 7 bases had no gene match. The CDR3 is 17 residues long. The CDR3 region has the DNA TGCGCCAGCAGCCAAACGACTAGCGGGGGGCTAGTCAATGAGCAGTTCTTC. Translating it yields CASSQTTSGGLVNEQFF.

The gene calls are TRBV7-9 and TRBJ1-2, with D hard to call. The CDR3 contains 15 residues. Per the germline V gene, CDR1 is SEHNR and CDR2 is FQNEAQ (reference sequence). Trimming removed 1 base at V and 2 bases at J, with 11 bases between. CDR3 nucleotide sequence: TGTGCCAGCAGCTTAGAGAGTGTCGGCAACTATGGCTACACCTTC. Its protein product is CASSLESVGNYGYTF. Filled out from reference TRBV7-9 and TRBJ1-2, the complete variable domain reads DTGVSQNPRHKITKRGQNVTFRCDPISEHNRLYWYRQTLGQGPEFLTYFQNEAQLEKSRLLSDRFSAERPKGSFSTLEIQRTEQGDSAMYLCASSLESVGNYGYTFGSGTRLTVV.

The rearrangement links TRBV7-2 to TRBJ2-6; D gene unclear. The CDR3 is made up of 15 amino acids. The germline CDR1 and CDR2 sequences are SGHTA and FQGNSA. V shed 5 bases and J shed 4 bases, with 12 bases lying between them. CDR3 DNA sequence: TGTGCCAGCAGCCCCCATAGTCCCGGGGCCAACGTCCTGACTTTC. Protein product: CASSPHSPGANVLTF.

There are many counts of this clonotype. The chain recombines TRBV6-5 with TRBJ2-7; D may be TRBD2 (5 bases). V was clipped by 0 bases and J by 4 bases, with 10 bases between them. Germline V gene data show CDR1 as MNHEY and CDR2 as SVGAGI. The CDR3 is 14 residues long. Here the CDR3 DNA reads TGTGCCAGCAGTTACTCTCGAGGGCAGTACGAGCAGTACTTC. Its protein is CASSYSRGQYEQYF.

The rearrangement uses TRBV6-2 or TRBV6-3 and TRBJ2-3, with 9 bases that match TRBD2. The germline gives CDR1 MNHEY, CDR2 SVGEGT. Trimming at V came to 8 bases and at J to 0 bases, leaving 3 bases not matched to a gene. The CDR3 length is 14 residues. The DNA for the CDR3 is TGTGCCAGCGAGAGCGGGGGGAGCACAGATACGCAGTATTTT. Translated: CASESGGSTDTQYF.

The chain has TRBV12-3 or TRBV12-4 and TRBJ2-5; D is possibly TRBD2 (5 bases). The CDR3 runs 12 residues. V was pared by 6 bases and J by 5 bases, with 10 bases between. The CDR3 DNA sequence: TGTGCCAGCAGGGATAGCGCTGAGACCCAGTACTTC. It is translated as CASRDSAETQYF.

This clonotype was seen at least ten times. V usage is TRBV20-1 and J usage is TRBJ2-5; D perhaps matches TRBD2 (5 bases). Looked up from germline, CDR1 is DFQATT and CDR2 is SNEGSKA (reference sequence). V was pared by 3 bases and J by 5 bases, with 10 bases between. The CDR3 is 12 amino acids. DNA of the CDR3: TGCAGTGCTAGTTGGAGGTTTGAGACCCAGTACTTC. This encodes CSASWRFETQYF.

The chain has TRBV7-2 and TRBJ2-7, with 9 bases aligning to TRBD2. V lost 2 bases, J lost 2 bases, and 10 bases stayed unmatched. Germline loops: CDR1 SGHTA, CDR2 FQGNSA. This CDR3 comprises 17 residues. The CDR3 nucleotides are TGTGCCAGCAGCTTAAATCCTAGCGGGACATCACCCTACGAGCAGTACTTC. This codes for CASSLNPSGTSPYEQYF.

In its sample, this clonotype was seen a few times. This chain uses TRBV7-3 with TRBJ1-2; TRBD1 matches 8 bases. Germline V gene lookup returns CDR1 SGHTA and CDR2 FQGTGA. The CDR3 totals 15 residues. Losses at the gene ends were 2 bases for V and 8 bases for J; bases not matched to a gene: 10. In DNA form, the CDR3 reads TGTGCCAGCAGCTTAGGGTCAGGGGGCCTTCGGGGCTACACCTTC. Amino acid sequence: CASSLGSGGLRGYTF.

This chain connects TRBV7-2 to TRBJ2-5; D not certain. This CDR3 has 13 amino acids. Germline-derived CDR1 and CDR2 are SGHTA and FQGNSA. V was cut by 2 bases and J by 3 bases, with 7 bases left in between. CDR3 in amino acids: CASSLSWEETQYF. DNA for the CDR3: TGTGCCAGCAGCTTAAGTTGGGAAGAGACCCAGTACTTC.

This clonotype showed up many times. The CDR3 DNA reads as TGCGCCAGCAGCCTCGGGGCAGGGAGCGGGGAGCTGTTTTTT. This translates into CASSLGAGSGELFF. The gene calls are TRBV4-1 and TRBJ2-2; D might be TRBD1 or TRBD2, each matching 5 bases. Trimming cost V 4 bases and J 7 bases, with 13 bases left between them. The CDR3 is 14 amino acids. Germline loops: CDR1 MGHRA, CDR2 YSYEKL.

This clonotype was detected only a few times. The V call is TRBV9, the J call TRBJ1-1; D call uncertain. The CDR3 sequence is 13 residues long. Trimming took 2 bases from V and 0 from J, leaving 5 bases between them. Germline CDR1 and CDR2: SGDLS and YYNGEE. The CDR3 sequence is CASSVNLNTEAFF. CDR3 DNA sequence: TGTGCCAGCAGCGTTAATCTGAACACTGAAGCTTTCTTT.

This clonotype was seen ten or more times. V gene TRBV5-1 combines with J gene TRBJ1-2; weak D call: TRBD1 (5 bases). The V end was cut by 0 bases, the J end by 10 bases, with 16 bases between. The germline gives CDR1 SGHRS, CDR2 YFSETQ. CDR3 length: 14 amino acids. The CDR3 DNA follows: TGCGCCAGCAGCTTGGAAAGGGGTTCGGTGGACTACACCTTC. Translated, it gives CASSLERGSVDYTF.

This CDR3 is CASSAQGNEQYF. The CDR3 region has the DNA TGTGCCAGCAGTGCTCAAGGGAACGAGCAGTACTTC. This rearrangement joins TRBV6-1 to TRBJ2-7; D not resolved. This CDR3 has 12 amino acids. Germline assignment: CDR1 MNHNS and CDR2 SASEGT. Trimming cost V 4 bases and J 5 bases, with 9 bases left between them.